Sequencing of this T cell receptor beta chain was carried out in a study of blood T cell repertoires in COVID-19. This study enrolled people aged 18 to 89 from around 26 US geographic areas. Donors were grouped by their self-reported clinical history. The repertoire was sequenced with immunoSEQ multiplex PCR; TCRdb's copy has only in-frame clones and lacks some. Here the sample spans approximately 250,000 clones, more than 70% being singletons. The TCR was taken from a middle-aged woman with acute COVID-19. Sequences were obtained from PBMCs or T cells enriched from blood (not recorded which).

In nucleotides, the CDR3 is TGTGCCAGCAGACCCGGACAGGGGGCAAACACTGAAGCTTTCTTT. Its protein product is CASRPGQGANTEAFF. This rearrangement joins TRBV28 to TRBJ1-1, with 11 bases that match TRBD1. The CDR3 has 15 residues. The germline V gene encodes CDR1 MDHEN and CDR2 SYDVKM. V trimming: 6 bases; J trimming: 2 bases; junction bases outside the gene matches: 5.